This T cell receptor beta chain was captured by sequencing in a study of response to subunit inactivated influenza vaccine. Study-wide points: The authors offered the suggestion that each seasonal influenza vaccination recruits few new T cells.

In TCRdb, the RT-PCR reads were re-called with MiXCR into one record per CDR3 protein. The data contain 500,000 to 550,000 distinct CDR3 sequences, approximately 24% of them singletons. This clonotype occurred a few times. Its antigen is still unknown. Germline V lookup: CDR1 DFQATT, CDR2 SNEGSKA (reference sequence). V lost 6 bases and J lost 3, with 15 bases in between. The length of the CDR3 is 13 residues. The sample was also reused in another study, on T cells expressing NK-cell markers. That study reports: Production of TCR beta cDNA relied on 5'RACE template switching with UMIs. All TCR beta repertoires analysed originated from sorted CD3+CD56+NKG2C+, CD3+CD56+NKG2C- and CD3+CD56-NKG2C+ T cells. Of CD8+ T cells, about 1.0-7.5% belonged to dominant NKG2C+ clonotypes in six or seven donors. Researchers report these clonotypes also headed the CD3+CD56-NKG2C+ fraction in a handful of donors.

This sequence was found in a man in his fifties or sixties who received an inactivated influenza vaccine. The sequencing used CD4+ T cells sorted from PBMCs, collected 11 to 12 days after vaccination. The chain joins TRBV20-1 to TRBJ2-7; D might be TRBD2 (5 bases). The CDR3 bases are TGCAGTGCCGGGGAAAAGTGGGGCTACGAGCAGTACTTC. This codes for CSAGEKWGYEQYF.